A single sample gave rise to the 11 T cell receptor beta chains below, sequenced in a study of technical replicates of blood from a handful of donors. Some clones are missing from TCRdb's copy, which holds only in-frame ones; the method was immunoSEQ multiplex PCR. The top ten clones hold approximately 4.8% of a sample with under 85,000 clones, approximately 86% of them seen once. The sequenced sample was PBMCs. The receptors shown here come from a human donor in good health. Some clones in this sample may be carry-over from other donors' samples.

The count of this clone is one. The rearrangement uses TRBV7-2 and TRBJ2-3; D is possibly TRBD1 (5 bases). Trimming shortened V by 1 base and J by 6 bases, and 11 bases separated the two germline ends. CDR1 and CDR2 (germline): SGHTA, FQGNSA. This CDR3 is built from 14 residues. The CDR3 protein is CASSLGTNGDTQYF. CDR3 nucleotides: TGTGCCAGCAGCTTAGGGACAAACGGGGATACGCAGTATTTT.

The chain is built from TRBV30 and TRBJ2-1; 12 bases match TRBD2. The germline V gene encodes CDR1 GTSNPN and CDR2 SVGIG (reference sequence). Trimming removed 5 bases from V and 6 bases from J; junction bases left unmatched: 2. CDR3 length equals 13 residues. The CDR3 DNA reads TGTGCCTGGTCGACTAGCGGGGGCAATGAGCAGTTCTTC. Its protein product is CAWSTSGGNEQFF. Based on the CDR3 plus reference TRBV30 and TRBJ2-1, the full variable domain is SQTIHQWPATLVQPVGSPLSLECTVEGTSNPNLYWYRQAAGRGLQLLFYSVGIGQISSEVPQNLSASRPQDRQFILSSKKLLLSDSGFYLCAWSTSGGNEQFFGPGTRLTVL.

The genes are TRBV10-1 and TRBJ1-3; tentative D call: TRBD1 (6 bases). V was trimmed by 4 bases and J by 0 bases, leaving 16 bases between them. CDR3 length: 17 residues. Per germline, CDR1 WNHNN and CDR2 SYGVQD (reference sequence). CDR3 amino acids: CASSAARGQISGNTIYF. DNA of the CDR3: TGCGCCAGCAGTGCCGCCAGGGGCCAGATCTCTGGAAACACCATATATTTT.

This chain joins TRBV2 and TRBJ1-6; D is unclear. The CDR3 has 13 residues. Trimming shortened V by 4 bases and J by 5 bases, and 6 bases separated the two germline ends. Germline-derived CDR1 and CDR2 are SNHLY and FYNNEI. CDR3 DNA: TGTGCCAGCAGTGCTCGGGATAATTCACCCCTCCACTTT. Translating it yields CASSARDNSPLHF.

This chain uses TRBV7-2 with TRBJ2-5; tentatively, D is TRBD2 (6 bases). The CDR3 loop spans 15 amino acids. Trimming shortened V by 1 base and J by 2 bases, and 11 bases separated the two germline ends. Germline-derived CDR1 and CDR2 are SGHTA and FQGNSA. The DNA of the CDR3 is TGTGCCAGCAGCTTAGTGGCTAGCGCACAAGAGACCCAGTACTTC. This translates into CASSLVASAQETQYF.

This clone was seen a single time. This sequence joins TRBV9 and TRBJ2-6; D remains unclear. Germline assignment: CDR1 SGDLS and CDR2 YYNGEE. The germline V and J ends were trimmed by 4 bases and 4 bases, with 15 bases remaining between them. The CDR3 is 16 amino acids. In DNA, the CDR3 is TGTGCCAGCAGCTTAGACTCCTGGGCCGGGGCCAACGTCCTGACTTTC. Protein product: CASSLDSWAGANVLTF.

Here the CDR3 reads CASSVAQTGVYEQYF. The CDR3 bases are TGTGCCAGCAGCGTAGCTCAGACAGGGGTATACGAGCAGTACTTC. The chain employs TRBV9 and TRBJ2-7; 8 bases are shared with TRBD1. This CDR3 contains 15 residues. Trimming took 0 bases from V and 4 from J; bases not matched to a gene: 6. CDR1 and CDR2 from the germline V gene are SGDLS and YYNGEE. The full variable domain, completed using reference TRBV9 and TRBJ2-7, is DSGVTQTPKHLITATGQRVTLRCSPRSGDLSVYWYQQSLDQGLQFLIQYYNGEERAKGNILERFSAQQFPDLHSELNLSSLELGDSALYFCASSVAQTGVYEQYFGPGTRLTVT.

The chain links TRBV30 to TRBJ2-1; TRBD2 is a possible D gene (5 bases). V lost 0 bases to trimming and J lost 5 bases, with 11 bases between them. This CDR3 has 14 residues. The germline CDR1 and CDR2 sequences are GTSNPN and SVGIG (reference sequence). The CDR3 here is CAWSVGLAHNEQFF. CDR3 nucleotide sequence: TGTGCCTGGAGTGTAGGTCTAGCCCACAATGAGCAGTTCTTC.

With regard to this clone: Other nucleotide sequences in the sample specify the same CDR3. The chain's CDR3 is CASSLLAGGRTDTQYF. CDR3 coding DNA: TGTGCCAGCAGCTTACTAGCGGGAGGGCGAACAGATACGCAGTATTTT. V and J are TRBV7-2 and TRBJ2-3, with 12 bases that match TRBD2. J lost 3 bases, V lost 2 bases, and 3 bases had no gene match. Germline V gene lookup returns CDR1 SGHTA and CDR2 FQGNSA. This CDR3 is built from 16 residues. Variable domain in full (rest from reference TRBV7-2 and TRBJ2-3): GAGVSQSPSNKVTEKGKDVELRCDPISGHTALYWYRQSLGQGLEFLIYFQGNSAPDKSGLPSDRFSAERTGGSVSTLTIQRTQQEDSAVYLCASSLLAGGRTDTQYFGPGTRLTVL.

J is TRBJ1-3 and V is TRBV30, with 8 bases identical to TRBD1. Germline loops: CDR1 GTSNPN, CDR2 SVGIG (reference sequence). There are 20 residues in the CDR3. The V and J ends lost 3 bases and 0 bases, in that order; junction bases with no gene match: 19. This chain's CDR3 is CAWSPYRTGIKTDSGNTIYF. As DNA, the CDR3 is TGTGCCTGGAGCCCTTATCGGACAGGGATCAAGACGGACTCTGGAAACACCATATATTTT. The full variable domain, in which reference TRBV30 and TRBJ1-3 provide the parts outside the CDR3, is SQTIHQWPATLVQPVGSPLSLECTVEGTSNPNLYWYRQAAGRGLQLLFYSVGIGQISSEVPQNLSASRPQDRQFILSSKKLLLSDSGFYLCAWSPYRTGIKTDSGNTIYFGEGSWLTVV.

CDR3: CAITPGDRDGYTF. The DNA for the CDR3 is TGTGCCATCACCCCGGGGGACAGGGATGGCTACACCTTC. The rearrangement joins TRBV10-3 to TRBJ1-2, with TRBD1 identical over 9 bases. Germline V CDR1 and CDR2: ENHRY, SYGVKD. V shed 7 bases, J shed 6 bases, and the junction held 6 bases outside the gene matches. The CDR3 extends over 13 amino acids.